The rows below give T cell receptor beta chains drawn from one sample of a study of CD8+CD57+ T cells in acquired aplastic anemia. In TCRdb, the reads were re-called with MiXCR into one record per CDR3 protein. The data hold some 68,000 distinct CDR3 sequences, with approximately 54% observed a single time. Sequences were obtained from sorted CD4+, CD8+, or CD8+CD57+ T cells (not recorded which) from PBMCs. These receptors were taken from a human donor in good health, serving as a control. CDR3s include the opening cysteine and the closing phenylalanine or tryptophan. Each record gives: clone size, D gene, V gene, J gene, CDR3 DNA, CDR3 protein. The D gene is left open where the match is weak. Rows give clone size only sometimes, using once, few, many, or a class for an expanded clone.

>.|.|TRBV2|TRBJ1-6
TGTGCCAGCAGTGAGGAGGGGGATTCACCCCTCCACTTT
CASSEEGDSPLHF
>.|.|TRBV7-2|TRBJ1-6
TGTGCCAGCAGTTCTGGACAGATTAATTCACCCCTCCACTTT
CASSSGQINSPLHF
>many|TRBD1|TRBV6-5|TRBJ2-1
TGTGCCAGCAGTTCATCGGGACAGGGCTACAATGAGCAGTTCTTC
CASSSSGQGYNEQFF
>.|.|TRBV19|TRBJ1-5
TGTGCCAGTAGTATCGCGACACTCCAGCCCCAGCATTTT
CASSIATLQPQHF
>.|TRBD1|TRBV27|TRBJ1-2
TGTGCCAGCAGGGGAGGGGGCGGGCATGGCTACACCTTC
CASRGGGGHGYTF
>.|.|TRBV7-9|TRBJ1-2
TGTGCCAGCAGCTCAAGGAGGGCCACTAACTATGGCTACACCTTC
CASSSRRATNYGYTF
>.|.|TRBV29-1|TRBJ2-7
TGCAGCTTGGAGACGGTCTCCTACGAGCAGTACTTC
CSLETVSYEQYF
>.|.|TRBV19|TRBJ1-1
TGTGCCAGTAGTATCGCAGGGCAGAGGGACACTGAAGCTTTCTTT
CASSIAGQRDTEAFF
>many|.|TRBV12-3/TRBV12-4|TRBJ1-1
TGTGCCAGCAGTTTAGGCCAGGGGTCTGAAGCTTTCTTT
CASSLGQGSEAFF
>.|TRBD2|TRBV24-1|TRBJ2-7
TGTGCCACCAGTGGTCTAGCGGAAACTCAGCAGTACTTC
CATSGLAETQQYF
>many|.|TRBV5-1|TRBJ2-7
TGCGCCAGCAGCTTGGGTATAGGTCCGGGCCCCCCATCCCCCTACGAGCAGTACTTC
CASSLGIGPGPPSPYEQYF
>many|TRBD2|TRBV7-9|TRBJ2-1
TGTGCCAGCAGCTCTCGCCTACAGGGACTAGCGGCCAATGAGCAGTTCTTC
CASSSRLQGLAANEQFF
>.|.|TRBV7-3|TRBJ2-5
TGTGCCAGCAGCTTAGAGGGAACAGAGACCCAGTACTTC
CASSLEGTETQYF
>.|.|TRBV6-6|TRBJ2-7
TGTGCCAGCAGTGCGACGCGGGAGCAGTACTTC
CASSATREQYF
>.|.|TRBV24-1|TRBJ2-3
TGTGCCACCAGTGATTTGGAAGGGACAACAGATACGCAGTATTTT
CATSDLEGTTDTQYF
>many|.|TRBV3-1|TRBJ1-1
TGTGCCAGCAGCCAAGATGTAAGGAGGCTGGCAGAGCGTGACACTGAAGCTTTCTTT
CASSQDVRRLAERDTEAFF
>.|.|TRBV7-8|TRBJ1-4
TGTGCCAGATTTGAGGCAACTAATGAAAAACTGTTTTTT
CARFEATNEKLFF